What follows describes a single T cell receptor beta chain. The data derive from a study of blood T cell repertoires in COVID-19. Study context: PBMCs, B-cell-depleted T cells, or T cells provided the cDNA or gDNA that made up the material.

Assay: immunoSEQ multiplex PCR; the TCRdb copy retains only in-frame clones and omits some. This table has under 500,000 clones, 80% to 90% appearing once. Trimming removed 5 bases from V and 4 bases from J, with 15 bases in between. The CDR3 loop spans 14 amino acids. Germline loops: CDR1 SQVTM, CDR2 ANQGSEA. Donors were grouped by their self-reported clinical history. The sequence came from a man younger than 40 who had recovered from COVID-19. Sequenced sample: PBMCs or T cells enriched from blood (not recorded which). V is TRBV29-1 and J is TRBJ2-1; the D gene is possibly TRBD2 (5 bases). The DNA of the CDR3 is TGCAGCGTTCCCCGGGGAAGCTCGTACAATGAGCAGTTCTTC. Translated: CSVPRGSSYNEQFF.